The T cell receptor beta chain under discussion was sequenced for a study of cytomegalovirus exposure and HLA in healthy donors. V was trimmed by 3 bases and J by 6 bases, leaving 9 bases between them. The CDR3 totals 12 residues. Germline CDR1 is MDHEN and CDR2 is SYDVKM. This PCR relied on a set of 60 Vbeta primers and 13 Jbeta primers. The repertoire was sequenced with immunoSEQ multiplex PCR; TCRdb's copy has only in-frame clones and lacks some. The sample shows over 150,000 clones, 77% of them seen only once. This chain connects TRBV28 to TRBJ2-7; D ambiguous. Sequencing was performed on PBMCs. The origin of this receptor is a woman in her sixties or seventies in good health and CMV-seropositive. CDR3 sequence reads: CASSFSRREQYF. CDR3 DNA: TGTGCCAGCAGTTTTTCCCGTCGCGAGCAGTACTTC.